The 20 T cell receptor beta chains given below trace back to one sample, sequenced in a study of OX40 agonist ivuxolimab in advanced cancers. Sequencing used immunoSEQ multiplex PCR; TCRdb keeps in-frame clones, though not all of them. The profile shows tens of thousands of clones, about 91% of them singletons. The input for sequencing was CD4+ or CD8+ T cells sorted from blood, taken in a trial of the OX40 agonist ivuxolimab. These receptors were obtained from an adult with an advanced solid tumor such as melanoma, head and neck, liver or kidney cancer.

The chain uses TRBV6-6 and TRBJ1-4; D remains ambiguous. The CDR3 is 11 amino acids. Trimming removed 5 bases at V and 7 bases at J, with 5 bases between. Germline CDR1 is MNHNY and CDR2 is SVGAGI (reference sequence). In DNA, the CDR3 is TGTGCCAGCAGTCCCGGTGAAAAACTGTTTTTT. It translates to CASSPGEKLFF.

The chain recombines TRBV5-4 with TRBJ1-2, with unresolved D. CDR1 and CDR2 from the germline V gene are SGHNT and YYREEE (reference sequence). V was trimmed by 5 bases and J by 8 bases, leaving 19 bases between them. The CDR3 runs to 14 residues. DNA of the CDR3: TGTGCCAGCAGTCCGGACGGGTCAGCAGGCGGCTACACCTTC. Translating it yields CASSPDGSAGGYTF.

In its sample, this clone was seen a few times. The V gene is TRBV27, the J gene TRBJ2-7; D may be TRBD2 (7 bases). CDR1 and CDR2 (germline): MNHEY, SMNVEV (reference sequence). V was pared by 2 bases and J by 0 bases, with 8 bases between. CDR3 length equals 14 residues. The CDR3 sequence is CASSLRGASYEQYF. The CDR3 nucleotides are TGTGCCAGCAGTTTACGGGGGGCCTCCTACGAGCAGTACTTC.

The V and J genes are TRBV5-4 and TRBJ2-1; perhaps TRBD2 as D (6 bases). Trimming shortened V by 0 bases and J by 9 bases, and 13 bases separated the two germline ends. Germline V CDR1 and CDR2: SGHNT, YYREEE (reference sequence). The CDR3 consists of 14 residues. Here the CDR3 DNA reads TGTGCCAGCAGCTTGGGGGGGAGGATGGTTGAGCAGTTCTTC. This gives the protein CASSLGGRMVEQFF. Filled out from reference TRBV5-4 and TRBJ2-1, the complete variable domain reads ETGVTQSPTHLIKTRGQQVTLRCSSQSGHNTVSWYQQALGQGPQFIFQYYREEENGRGNFPPRFSGLQFPNYSSELNVNALELDDSALYLCASSLGGRMVEQFFGPGTRLTVL.

The rearrangement joins TRBV5-1 to TRBJ2-5; TRBD1 matches 8 bases. Looked up from germline, CDR1 is SGHRS and CDR2 is YFSETQ. Unmatched junction bases numbered 3, after V lost 0 bases and J lost 2 bases. The CDR3 runs 15 residues. This chain's CDR3 is CASSLDGTGQETQYF. In nucleotides, the CDR3 is TGCGCCAGCAGCTTGGATGGGACAGGTCAAGAGACCCAGTACTTC.

V usage is TRBV5-4 and J usage is TRBJ2-7; 8 bases are shared with TRBD1. CDR3 length equals 16 residues. Germline V lookup: CDR1 SGHNT, CDR2 YYREEE (reference sequence). The V segment lost 4 bases and the J segment 3 bases; nucleotides outside the gene matches: 12. CDR3 sequence reads: CASSLGGQGLGYEQYF. CDR3 nucleotide sequence: TGTGCCAGCAGCCTGGGAGGACAGGGTTTGGGCTACGAGCAGTACTTC.

This rearrangement joins TRBV9 to TRBJ2-5; D assignment may be TRBD1 or TRBD2 (5 bases each). The ends were cut back, 0 bases at V and 2 bases at J, with 14 bases in the middle. This CDR3 is built from 16 residues. CDR1 and CDR2 from the germline V gene are SGDLS and YYNGEE. The CDR3 sequence is CASSVGGLSGQETQYF. The DNA for the CDR3 is TGTGCCAGCAGCGTAGGGGGGTTGTCAGGACAAGAGACCCAGTACTTC.

The chain uses TRBV29-1 and TRBJ1-4, with 7 bases fitting TRBD1. Germline loops: CDR1 SQVTM, CDR2 ANQGSEA. The CDR3 has 13 amino acids. V lost 6 bases and J lost 8; bases outside the gene matches: 9. The CDR3 region is CSVVGPGGEKLFF. The CDR3 nucleotides read TGCAGCGTGGTTGGGCCAGGGGGGGAAAAACTGTTTTTT.

This sequence joins TRBV11-2 and TRBJ2-5; the D gene could be TRBD1 or TRBD2 (6 bases each). CDR3 size: 17 residues. Germline CDR1 reads SGHAT; CDR2 reads FQNNGV. Trimming took 2 bases from V and 3 from J, leaving 19 bases between them. CDR3 protein: CASSLMGGREREETQYF. For the CDR3, the DNA is TGTGCCAGCAGCTTAATGGGGGGCAGGGAGCGCGAAGAGACCCAGTACTTC.

The J gene is TRBJ2-7, the V gene TRBV9; TRBD1 aligns across 7 bases. Germline CDR1 and CDR2: SGDLS and YYNGEE. The CDR3 is 13 amino acids. J gave up 4 bases and V 4 bases, and 5 bases lay outside the gene matches. This chain's CDR3 is CASSPLTGYEQYF. CDR3 in DNA: TGTGCCAGCAGCCCATTGACAGGGTACGAGCAGTACTTC.

The chain links TRBV11-2 to TRBJ2-5; a weak D match, TRBD1 (6 bases). CDR1 is SGHAT, CDR2 FQNNGV, per germline. This CDR3 contains 16 residues. With 2 bases removed from V and 5 bases from J, the gap between germline ends came to 18 bases. The chain's CDR3 is CASSLRVNQGFETQYF. For the CDR3, the DNA is TGTGCCAGCAGCTTAAGGGTCAATCAGGGGTTCGAGACCCAGTACTTC.

The chain links TRBV7-3 to TRBJ2-2, with 8 nucleotides matching TRBD2. The CDR3 consists of 16 residues. Germline assignment: CDR1 SGHTA and CDR2 FQGTGA. Trimming at V came to 2 bases and at J to 7 bases, leaving 9 bases not matched to a gene. This chain's CDR3 is CASSLFPAGEIGELFF. The CDR3 DNA follows: TGTGCCAGCAGCTTATTTCCAGCGGGGGAGATCGGGGAGCTGTTTTTT.

This clone has just one count. V is TRBV4-2 and J is TRBJ1-3; weak D call: TRBD1 (6 bases). Germline assignment: CDR1 LGHNA and CDR2 YNFKEQ. The CDR3 covers 14 residues. V dropped 5 bases and J dropped 4 bases, with 12 bases sitting between them. This CDR3 is CASSSPGEGNTIYF. The CDR3 nucleotides read TGTGCCAGCAGCTCCCCAGGGGAGGGAAACACCATATATTTT.

The rearrangement uses TRBV4-1 and TRBJ2-7, with D maybe TRBD2 (6 bases). This CDR3 has 15 amino acids. V was clipped by 3 bases and J by 2 bases, with 14 bases between them. Germline CDR1 and CDR2: MGHRA and YSYEKL. This chain's CDR3 is CASSHGTGETYEQYF. Here the CDR3 DNA reads TGCGCCAGCAGCCATGGGACTGGAGAAACCTACGAGCAGTACTTC.

The V gene is TRBV10-1, the J gene TRBJ1-1; D gene uncertain. V shed 2 bases and J shed 1 base, with 11 bases lying between them. The CDR3 totals 15 residues. From germline, CDR1 is WNHNN and CDR2 SYGVQD (reference sequence). This CDR3 is CASSEAVGPNTEAFF. DNA of the CDR3: TGCGCCAGCAGTGAGGCCGTAGGGCCGAACACTGAAGCTTTCTTT.

The rearrangement joins TRBV10-1 to TRBJ2-2; D possibly corresponds to TRBD1 (6 bases). The germline gives CDR1 WNHNN, CDR2 SYGVQD (reference sequence). CDR3 size: 13 residues. V was pared by 6 bases and J by 5 bases, with 10 bases between. This chain's CDR3 is CASSRTVTGELFF. In nucleotides, the CDR3 is TGCGCCAGCAGCAGGACAGTAACCGGGGAGCTGTTTTTT.

The chain employs TRBV30 and TRBJ2-5; D is unresolved. The CDR3 totals 11 residues. Germline CDR1 and CDR2: GTSNPN and SVGIG (reference sequence). V gave up 2 bases and J gave up 3 bases, with 4 bases separating them. This CDR3 reads CAWSKKETQYF. DNA of the CDR3: TGTGCCTGGAGTAAGAAAGAGACCCAGTACTTC. Together with reference TRBV30 and TRBJ2-5, the CDR3 gives the full variable domain: SQTIHQWPATLVQPVGSPLSLECTVEGTSNPNLYWYRQAAGRGLQLLFYSVGIGQISSEVPQNLSASRPQDRQFILSSKKLLLSDSGFYLCAWSKKETQYFGPGTRLLVL.

The CDR3 loop reads CASSILGLAGKTYNEQFF. DNA for the CDR3: TGTGCCAGTAGTATTCTGGGACTAGCGGGCAAAACATACAATGAGCAGTTCTTC. The chain carries TRBV19 and TRBJ2-1; 12 positions agree with TRBD2. CDR3 length: 18 residues. Germline CDR1 and CDR2: LNHDA and SQIVND (reference sequence). J lost 4 bases, V lost 3 bases, and 10 bases had no gene match.

Only one count was recorded for this clone. DNA for the CDR3: TGCGCCAGCAGCCCTACAGGGGAGCACTATGGCTACACCTTC. Its protein product is CASSPTGEHYGYTF. The J gene is TRBJ1-2, the V gene TRBV4-1, with 7 bases matching TRBD1. CDR3 size: 14 residues. Trimming at V came to 4 bases and at J to 3 bases, leaving 5 bases not matched to a gene. Germline V gives CDR1 MGHRA, CDR2 YSYEKL.

This chain uses TRBV30 with TRBJ2-7, with D perhaps given as TRBD1 or TRBD2 (6 bases each). This CDR3 region has 12 residues. Germline-derived CDR1 and CDR2 are GTSNPN and SVGIG (reference sequence). Between the trimmed V and J ends, which lost 6 bases and 8 bases, there was a span of 17 bases. CDR3 bases: TGTGCCTGCAGCTCGGGGGCGGGACAGCAGTACTTC. Translated: CACSSGAGQQYF.